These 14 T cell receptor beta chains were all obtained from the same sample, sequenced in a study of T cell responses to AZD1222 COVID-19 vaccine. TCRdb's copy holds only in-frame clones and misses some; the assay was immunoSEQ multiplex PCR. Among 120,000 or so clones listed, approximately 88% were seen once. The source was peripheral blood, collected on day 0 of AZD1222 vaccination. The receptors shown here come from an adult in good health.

The chain's CDR3 is CASSYSQAPYGYTF. The CDR3 DNA reads TGTGCCAGCAGTTACAGTCAGGCGCCCTATGGCTACACCTTC. The chain is built from TRBV6-2 or TRBV6-3 and TRBJ1-2; unclear D gene. Trimming stripped 2 bases from V and 4 bases from J, with 11 bases between. The CDR3 sequence is 14 residues long. CDR1 and CDR2 (germline): MNHEY, SVGEGT.

CDR3 region: CASSQSQRTYQYF. In nucleotides, the CDR3 is TGCGCCAGCAGCCAATCGCAGAGGACGTATCAGTACTTC. V is TRBV4-1 and J is TRBJ2-7; no clear D. The V end was cut by 2 bases, the J end by 10 bases, with 15 bases between. This CDR3 spans 13 amino acids. The germline CDR1 and CDR2 sequences are MGHRA and YSYEKL.

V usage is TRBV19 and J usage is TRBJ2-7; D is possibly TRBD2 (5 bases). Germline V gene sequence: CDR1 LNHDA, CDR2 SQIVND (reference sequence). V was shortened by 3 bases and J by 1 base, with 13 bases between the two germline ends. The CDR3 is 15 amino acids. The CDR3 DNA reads TGTGCCAGTAGTATTACGTCCTCGGGGTCCTACGAGCAGTACTTC. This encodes CASSITSSGSYEQYF.

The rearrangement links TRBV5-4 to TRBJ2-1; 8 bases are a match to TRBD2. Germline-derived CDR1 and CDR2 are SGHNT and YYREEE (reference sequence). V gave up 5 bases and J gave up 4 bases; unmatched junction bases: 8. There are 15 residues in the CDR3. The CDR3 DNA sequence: TGTGCCAGCAGTTCCGGGACTAGGTCTTACAATGAGCAGTTCTTC. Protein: CASSSGTRSYNEQFF.

CDR3 nucleotides: TGCAGCGTTGACGGGCCCCGGGGCACAGATACGCAGTATTTT. Translation: CSVDGPRGTDTQYF. This rearrangement joins TRBV29-1 to TRBJ2-3, with D uncertain. The CDR3 is 14 amino acids. The V gene lost 3 bases and the J gene lost 1 base, with 11 bases spanning the gap. The germline V gene encodes CDR1 SQVTM and CDR2 ANQGSEA.

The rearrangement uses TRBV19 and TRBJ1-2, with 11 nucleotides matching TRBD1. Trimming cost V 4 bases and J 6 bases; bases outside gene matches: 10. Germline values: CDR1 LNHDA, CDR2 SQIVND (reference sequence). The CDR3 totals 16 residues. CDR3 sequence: CASSTFAGTGGDGYTF. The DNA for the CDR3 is TGTGCCAGTAGTACTTTCGCCGGGACAGGGGGAGATGGCTACACCTTC.

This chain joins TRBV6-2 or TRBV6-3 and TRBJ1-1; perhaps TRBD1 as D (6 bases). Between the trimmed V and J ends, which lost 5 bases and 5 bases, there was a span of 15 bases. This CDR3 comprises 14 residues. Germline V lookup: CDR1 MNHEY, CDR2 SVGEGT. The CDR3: CASSQQGWETEAFF. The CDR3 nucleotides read TGTGCCAGCAGTCAACAGGGATGGGAGACTGAAGCTTTCTTT.

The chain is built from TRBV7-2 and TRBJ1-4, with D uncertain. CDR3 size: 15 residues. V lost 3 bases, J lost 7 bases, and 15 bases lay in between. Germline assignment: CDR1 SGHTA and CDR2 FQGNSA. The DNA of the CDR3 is TGTGCCAGCAGCTTCCTTAGGACCAGGAGTGAAAAACTGTTTTTT. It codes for CASSFLRTRSEKLFF. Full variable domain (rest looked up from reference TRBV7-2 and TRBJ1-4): GAGVSQSPSNKVTEKGKDVELRCDPISGHTALYWYRQSLGQGLEFLIYFQGNSAPDKSGLPSDRFSAERTGGSVSTLTIQRTQQEDSAVYLCASSFLRTRSEKLFFGSGTQLSVL.

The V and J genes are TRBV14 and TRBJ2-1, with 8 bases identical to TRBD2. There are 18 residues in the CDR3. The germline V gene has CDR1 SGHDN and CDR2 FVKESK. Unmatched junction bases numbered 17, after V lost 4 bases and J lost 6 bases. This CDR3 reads CASSLPGLVAPPTNEQFF. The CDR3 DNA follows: TGTGCCAGCAGCCTACCGGGACTAGTGGCCCCTCCGACCAATGAGCAGTTCTTC.

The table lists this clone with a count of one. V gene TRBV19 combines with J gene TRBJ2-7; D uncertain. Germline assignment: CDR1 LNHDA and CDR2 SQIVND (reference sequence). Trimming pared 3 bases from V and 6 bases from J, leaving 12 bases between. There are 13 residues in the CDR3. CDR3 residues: CASSIWQPLEQYF. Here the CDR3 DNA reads TGTGCCAGTAGTATCTGGCAGCCCCTCGAGCAGTACTTC. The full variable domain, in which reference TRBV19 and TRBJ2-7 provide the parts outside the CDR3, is DGGITQSPKYLFRKEGQNVTLSCEQNLNHDAMYWYRQDPGQGLRLIYYSQIVNDFQKGDIAEGYSVSREKKESFPLTVTSAQKNPTAFYLCASSIWQPLEQYFGPGTRLTVT.

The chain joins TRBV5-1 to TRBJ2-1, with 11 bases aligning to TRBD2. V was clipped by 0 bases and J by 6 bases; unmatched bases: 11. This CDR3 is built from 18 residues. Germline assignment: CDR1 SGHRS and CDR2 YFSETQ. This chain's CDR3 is CASSLAAAGLAAINEQFF. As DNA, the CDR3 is TGCGCCAGCAGCTTGGCGGCAGCGGGACTAGCGGCTATCAATGAGCAGTTCTTC.

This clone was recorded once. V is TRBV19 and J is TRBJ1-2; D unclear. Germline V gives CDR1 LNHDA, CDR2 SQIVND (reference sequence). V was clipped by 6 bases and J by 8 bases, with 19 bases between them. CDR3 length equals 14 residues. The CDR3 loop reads CASRDLLSGEGYTF. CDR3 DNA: TGTGCCAGTAGGGACCTCCTTAGCGGAGAGGGCTACACCTTC.

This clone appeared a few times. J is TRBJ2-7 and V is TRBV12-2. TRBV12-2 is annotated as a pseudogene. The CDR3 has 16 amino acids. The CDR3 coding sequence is TGTGCAAGTCGCTTCCGGTTTCCAGCCCACGTTTACGAGCAGTACTTC. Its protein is CASRFRFPAHVYEQYF.

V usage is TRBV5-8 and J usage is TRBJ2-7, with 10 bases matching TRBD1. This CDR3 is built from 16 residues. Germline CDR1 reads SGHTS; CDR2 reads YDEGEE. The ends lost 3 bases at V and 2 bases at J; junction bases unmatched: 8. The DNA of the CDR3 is TGTGCCAGCAGCTCCCCCCGGACAGGGGGGCCCTACGAGCAGTACTTC. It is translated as CASSSPRTGGPYEQYF.